This T cell receptor (beta chain) was recorded in a study of identical twins. Germline-derived CDR1 and CDR2 are MDHEN and SYDVKM. CDR3 length equals 15 residues. Trimming left V 4 bases short and J 1 base short, with 14 bases between. TCRdb ran MiXCR on the 5' RACE reads and lists one entry per CDR3 protein. The profile shows about 570,000 distinct CDR3 sequences, 7.5% to 10% of them singletons. The sample was also linked to a second study, of yellow fever vaccine responses in identical twins.

The clonotype was recovered from a woman in her late teens or twenties in good health. The chain links TRBV28 to TRBJ2-7, with TRBD2 as a possible D gene (5 bases). Sequencing was done on a sample of PBMCs. Here the CDR3 reads CASSSEGIGSYEQYF. The CDR3 region has the DNA TGTGCCAGCAGTTCTGAGGGAATAGGATCCTACGAGCAGTACTTC. The full variable domain, rest sourced from reference TRBV28 and TRBJ2-7, is DVKVTQSSRYLVKRTGEKVFLECVQDMDHENMFWYRQDPGLGLRLIYFSYDVKMKEKGDIPEGYSVSREKKERFSLILESASTNQTSMYLCASSSEGIGSYEQYFGPGTRLTVT.